The 26 T cell receptor beta chains reported below all come from one sample, sequenced in a study of technical replicates of blood from a few donors. Sequencing used immunoSEQ multiplex PCR; TCRdb keeps in-frame clones, though not all of them. The data contain about 54,000 clones, around 95% of them seen just once; the ten biggest clones take up 0.2% to 0.25%. The material sequenced was T cells isolated from PBMCs. These receptors all come from a human donor in good health.

This clone was counted a single time. The V call is TRBV5-1, the J call TRBJ1-3, with D hard to call. The length of the CDR3 is 16 residues. Germline-derived CDR1 and CDR2 are SGHRS and YFSETQ. V lost 0 bases and J 4 bases, leaving 14 bases between the germline ends. The CDR3 reads CASSLAGALSGNTIYF. In DNA, the CDR3 is TGCGCCAGCAGCTTGGCCGGAGCCCTATCGGGAAACACCATATATTTT.

The genes are TRBV10-3 and TRBJ2-1; 13 nucleotides match TRBD2. Germline CDR1 reads ENHRY; CDR2 reads SYGVKD. The CDR3 spans 18 residues. The trim removed 2 bases at V and 5 bases at J, leaving 9 bases unmatched. The DNA of the CDR3 is TGTGCCATCAGTGAGCCGACGAGACTAGCGGGAGGACACAATGAGCAGTTCTTC. This encodes CAISEPTRLAGGHNEQFF.

The chain recombines TRBV5-1 with TRBJ2-7, with 9 bases lining up with TRBD1. The CDR3 contains 15 residues. Per the germline V gene, CDR1 is SGHRS and CDR2 is YFSETQ. V was pared by 3 bases and J by 4 bases, with 8 bases of the junction left unmatched. CDR3 nucleotides: TGCGCCAGCAGCTACCTCCCGGGACAGGGATACGAGCAGTACTTC. The encoded protein is CASSYLPGQGYEQYF.

This sequence joins TRBV5-1 and TRBJ2-7, with 8 positions matching TRBD1. V gave up 2 bases and J gave up 3 bases; unmatched junction bases: 4. In germline, CDR1 is SGHRS, CDR2 YFSETQ. The CDR3 is 14 residues long. The CDR3 region is CASSFQGQGYEQYF. CDR3 nucleotide sequence: TGCGCCAGCAGCTTCCAAGGACAGGGCTACGAGCAGTACTTC.

The chain joins TRBV12-5 to TRBJ2-5, with a weak D call TRBD1 (5 bases). Trimming left V 0 bases short and J 5 bases short, with 25 bases between. This CDR3 spans 19 amino acids. CDR1 is LGHNT and CDR2 is FRNRAP in the germline V gene. The CDR3 is CASGLVLFGQGRMVETQYF. CDR3 coding DNA: TGTGCTAGTGGTTTGGTACTTTTCGGTCAGGGTCGGATGGTGGAGACCCAGTACTTC. Using reference TRBV12-5 and TRBJ2-5 for the parts outside the CDR3, the full variable domain is DARVTQTPRHKVTEMGQEVTMRCQPILGHNTVFWYRQTMMQGLELLAYFRNRAPLDDSGMPKDRFSAEMPDATLATLKIQPSEPRDSAVYFCASGLVLFGQGRMVETQYFGPGTRLLVL.

V gene TRBV18 combines with J gene TRBJ2-5, with D possibly being TRBD2 (5 bases). Between the trimmed V and J ends, which lost 6 bases and 3 bases, there was a span of 14 bases. Germline-derived CDR1 and CDR2 are KGHSH and LQKENI. The CDR3 has 14 amino acids. This CDR3 is CASSASWEKETQYF. DNA of the CDR3: TGTGCCAGCTCGGCCTCGTGGGAGAAAGAGACCCAGTACTTC.

This clone showed up just once. The genes are TRBV5-1 and TRBJ2-3; 11 bases are a match to TRBD1. Germline trimming cut 3 bases from V and 4 bases from J; bases unmatched to any gene: 7. CDR1 SGHRS and CDR2 YFSETQ come from the germline V gene. The CDR3 extends over 16 amino acids. The CDR3 loop is CASSWDPGQGADTQYF. DNA of the CDR3: TGCGCCAGCAGCTGGGACCCGGGACAGGGGGCAGATACGCAGTATTTT.

The chain's CDR3 is CASSLRLAGGPVTQYF. DNA of the CDR3: TGTGCCAGCAGCCTGAGACTAGCGGGAGGGCCGGTTACGCAGTATTTT. The chain couples TRBV5-4 to TRBJ2-3, with 14 bases fitting TRBD2. The ends lost 4 bases at V and 8 bases at J; junction bases unmatched: 9. The germline V gene encodes CDR1 SGHNT and CDR2 YYREEE (reference sequence). The CDR3 runs 16 residues.

The chain employs TRBV5-4 and TRBJ2-7; no definite D call. The CDR3 has 13 amino acids. Trimming stripped 4 bases from V and 1 base from J, with 9 bases between. Germline-derived CDR1 and CDR2 are SGHNT and YYREEE (reference sequence). CDR3 region: CASSLDKSYEQYF. CDR3 nucleotides: TGTGCCAGCAGCCTCGACAAGTCCTACGAGCAGTACTTC.

The table lists this clone with a count of one. V usage is TRBV28 and J usage is TRBJ2-7; TRBD2 aligns across 7 bases. This CDR3 is built from 14 residues. Trimming at V came to 4 bases and at J to 0 bases, leaving 3 bases not matched to a gene. Per the germline V gene, CDR1 is MDHEN and CDR2 is SYDVKM. This CDR3 is CASSSGLSSYEQYF. The CDR3 DNA sequence: TGTGCCAGCAGTTCGGGACTAAGCTCCTACGAGCAGTACTTC.

The chain joins TRBV7-9 to TRBJ2-2, with 7 bases identical to TRBD2. The CDR3 is 16 residues long. CDR1 and CDR2 from the germline V gene are SEHNR and FQNEAQ (reference sequence). With 0 bases clipped from V and 4 bases from J, the junction kept 5 bases outside the gene matches. In DNA form, the CDR3 reads TGTGCCAGCAGCTTAGCGCCTGGGGAGGGCACCGGGGAGCTGTTTTTT. This translates into CASSLAPGEGTGELFF.

The chain combines TRBV28 with TRBJ2-4; D call uncertain. Trimming cost V 1 base and J 0 bases, with 7 bases left between them. Germline V CDR1 and CDR2: MDHEN, SYDVKM. The CDR3 loop spans 15 amino acids. CDR3 nucleotide sequence: TGTGCCAGCAGTTTATACGACATAGCCAAAAACATTCAGTACTTC. Amino acid sequence: CASSLYDIAKNIQYF.

The CDR3 loop is CASSLWGGGNQPQHF. The CDR3 DNA sequence: TGCGCCAGCAGCTTGTGGGGGGGAGGCAATCAGCCCCAGCATTTT. The chain employs TRBV5-1 and TRBJ1-5; a possible D gene is TRBD1 (5 bases). Trimming took off 1 base at V and 2 bases at J, with 10 bases between the two ends. In germline, CDR1 is SGHRS, CDR2 YFSETQ. The CDR3 sequence is 15 residues long.

The sample holds a few counts of this clone. This chain joins TRBV28 and TRBJ1-5, with 12 bases fitting TRBD1. V gave up 6 bases and J gave up 6 bases; unmatched junction bases: 6. The germline V gene encodes CDR1 MDHEN and CDR2 SYDVKM. The CDR3 consists of 15 residues. DNA of the CDR3: TGTGCCAGCAGGAGGGACAGGGGGCGCCTTCAGCCCCAGCATTTT. It specifies CASRRDRGRLQPQHF.

The chain recombines TRBV5-5 with TRBJ2-2; 8 bases align to TRBD1. The CDR3 has 17 amino acids. Germline assignment: CDR1 SGHKS and CDR2 YYEKEE (reference sequence). Unmatched junction bases numbered 10, after V lost 0 bases and J lost 6 bases. CDR3 DNA: TGTGCCAGCAGCTTGGGACGGACAGGGACCCTTTCCGGGGAGCTGTTTTTT. Its translation is CASSLGRTGTLSGELFF.

CDR3 coding DNA: TGTGCCAGCAGCGAGGACGGAGGCTACGAGCAGTACTTC. It translates to CASSEDGGYEQYF. V and J are TRBV9 and TRBJ2-7, with D possibly being TRBD2 (5 bases). CDR1 is SGDLS and CDR2 is YYNGEE in the germline V gene. V lost 3 bases, J lost 3 bases, and 10 bases lay in between. CDR3 length: 13 residues. The variable domain in full, completed from reference TRBV9 and TRBJ2-7, reads DSGVTQTPKHLITATGQRVTLRCSPRSGDLSVYWYQQSLDQGLQFLIQYYNGEERAKGNILERFSAQQFPDLHSELNLSSLELGDSALYFCASSEDGGYEQYFGPGTRLTVT.

The chain is built from TRBV5-1 and TRBJ1-4; D ambiguous. The germline V gene encodes CDR1 SGHRS and CDR2 YFSETQ. This CDR3 has 14 amino acids. V lost 4 bases and J lost 0, with 7 bases in between. In nucleotides, the CDR3 is TGCGCCAGCAGCCCAGGTGCAACTAATGAAAAACTGTTTTTT. It encodes CASSPGATNEKLFF.

The chain combines TRBV28 with TRBJ2-7; the D gene is possibly TRBD2 (5 bases). Germline CDR1 and CDR2: MDHEN and SYDVKM. V shed 5 bases and J shed 0 bases, with 14 bases lying between them. The CDR3 runs to 15 residues. CDR3 loop: CASSQDSPSSYEQYF. The CDR3 bases are TGTGCCAGCAGTCAGGACTCTCCAAGCTCCTACGAGCAGTACTTC.

This clone was counted between two and nine times. The genes are TRBV14 and TRBJ1-2; D might be TRBD1 (5 bases). V was trimmed by 4 bases and J by 8 bases, leaving 14 bases between them. CDR1 is SGHDN, CDR2 FVKESK, per germline. The CDR3 loop spans 13 amino acids. CDR3 coding DNA: TGTGCCAGCAGCCCGACAGTCAGCGGGGGCTACACCTTC. It translates to CASSPTVSGGYTF. The complete variable domain, with remaining parts taken from reference TRBV14 and TRBJ1-2, reads EAGVTQFPSHSVIEKGQTVTLRCDPISGHDNLYWYRRVMGKEIKFLLHFVKESKQDESGMPNNRFLAERTGGTYSTLKVQPAELEDSGVYFCASSPTVSGGYTFGSGTRLTVV.

The chain couples TRBV28 to TRBJ2-1; 7 nucleotides agree with TRBD1. This CDR3 is built from 16 residues. Germline CDR1 reads MDHEN; CDR2 reads SYDVKM. J gave up 7 bases and V 2 bases, and 11 bases lay outside the gene matches. The DNA of the CDR3 is TGTGCCAGCAGTTTACGGACAGGTGCCCAAATTAATGAGCAGTTCTTC. Encoded protein: CASSLRTGAQINEQFF.

The J gene is TRBJ2-7, the V gene TRBV10-1, with TRBD1 matching over 8 bases. Germline lookup yields CDR1 WNHNN and CDR2 SYGVQD (reference sequence). With 6 bases clipped from V and 3 bases from J, the junction kept 1 base outside the gene matches. The CDR3 totals 12 residues. CDR3 loop: CASSDRGYEQYF. In DNA, the CDR3 is TGCGCCAGCAGCGACAGGGGCTACGAGCAGTACTTC.

The rearrangement joins TRBV6-6 to TRBJ1-5; D is perhaps TRBD1 (5 bases). The CDR3 is 16 residues long. Trimming left V 6 bases short and J 2 bases short, with 17 bases between. From germline, CDR1 is MNHNY and CDR2 SVGAGI (reference sequence). The chain's CDR3 is CASSLPGGLGNQPQHF. The CDR3 coding sequence is TGTGCCAGCAGCCTCCCCGGGGGACTGGGCAATCAGCCCCAGCATTTT.

V usage is TRBV7-9 and J usage is TRBJ2-7, with a weak D call TRBD1 (6 bases). The CDR3 is 14 residues long. Germline-derived CDR1 and CDR2 are SEHNR and FQNEAQ (reference sequence). With 1 base removed from V and 4 bases from J, the gap between germline ends came to 11 bases. CDR3 DNA sequence: TGTGCCAGCAGCTTAGGAGGACAGCCTTACGAGCAGTACTTC. Its translation: CASSLGGQPYEQYF.

DNA for the CDR3: TGCGCCAGCAGTCAATGTCAAATTGCGGCCGGGGAGCTGTTTTTT. The encoded protein is CASSQCQIAAGELFF. V usage is TRBV23-1 and J usage is TRBJ2-2; D call uncertain. TRBV23-1 is an open reading frame, and its role is uncertain. V dropped 1 base and J dropped 6 bases, with 12 bases sitting between them. This CDR3 region has 15 residues.

The chain couples TRBV7-9 to TRBJ1-5; tentative D call: TRBD1 (5 bases). Trimming stripped 6 bases from V and 9 bases from J, with 27 bases between. Germline assignment: CDR1 SEHNR and CDR2 FQNEAQ (reference sequence). CDR3 length equals 17 residues. CDR3 protein: CASSPLGAGFHLAPQHF. The CDR3 nucleotides are TGTGCCAGCAGTCCCCTAGGGGCGGGGTTTCACCTAGCGCCCCAGCATTTT.

This chain links TRBV5-1 with TRBJ1-1, with D maybe TRBD1 (6 bases). CDR1 and CDR2 (germline): SGHRS, YFSETQ. The V end lost 3 bases, the J end lost 4 bases, and 13 bases lay between the germline ends. The CDR3 consists of 14 residues. CDR3 protein: CASSYNRDRTEAFF. CDR3 nucleotide sequence: TGCGCCAGCAGCTACAACAGGGACCGCACTGAAGCTTTCTTT.